This TCR beta chain appears in the sequencing data of a study of T cells in Graves' hyperthyroidism and ophthalmopathy. Findings of the study overall: Ophthalmopathy was identified by the model a median approximately 6.9 months ahead of onset. Ophthalmopathy and stable hyperthyroidism were told apart by a 13 V-J model. Most clonotypes expanded in the thyroid (above 0.001) were also present in blood.

Amplified TCR beta CDR3 regions derived from RNA transcripts. The HTBI primer set drove a first-round RT-PCR of the TCR CDR3. TCRdb reprocessed the multiplex PCR reads with MiXCR, giving one entry per CDR3 protein. This sample has around 600,000 distinct CDR3 sequences, with approximately 14% found just once. Trimming took 4 bases from V and 5 from J, leaving 12 bases between them. The CDR3 covers 13 residues. Germline CDR1 is SNHLY and CDR2 is FYNNEI. Inclusion characteristics of ophthalmopathy patients comprised a Clinical Activity Score of at least 3, a NOSPECS grade of at least 4, and duration under 3 months. In its sample, this clonotype was seen many times. Antigen unknown.

The sequenced material came from blood. This receptor was identified in a woman aged 18-30 years with Graves' ophthalmopathy. J is TRBJ2-7 and V is TRBV2, with D unclear. This chain's CDR3 is CASSVPYSNEQYF. In DNA, the CDR3 is TGTGCCAGCAGTGTCCCCTATAGTAACGAGCAGTACTTC.